This T cell receptor (beta chain) was captured in a study of blood T cells in healthy people across ages. Notes on the study in general: For the donors, CMV status was unknown and possibly confounded expanded clonotype changes. Comparison with aged donors showed that long-lived donors had more naive CD4+ cells and higher diversity.

PCR was performed a second time for roughly 6 to 12 cycles using a sample-barcoded 5' primer and a J-beta primer mix. In TCRdb, the 5' RACE reads were re-called with MiXCR into one record per CDR3 protein. The sample records 1.6 million or so distinct CDR3 sequences, roughly 32% being singletons. This clonotype was seen a few times. Its antigen is still unknown. The germline V gene encodes CDR1 DFQATT and CDR2 SNEGSKA (reference sequence). The CDR3 is 9 amino acids. The V gene is TRBV20-1, the J gene TRBJ2-3, with D uncertain. Sequences were obtained from blood. This clonotype was sampled from a woman aged 30 to 39 in good health. Here the CDR3 DNA reads TGCAGGACTCCAGATACGCAGTATTTT. Its protein is CRTPDTQYF.